The T cell receptor beta chain under discussion was sequenced for a study of OX40 agonist ivuxolimab in advanced cancers. In the study overall: Dose-escalation patients suffered from hepatocellular carcinoma, melanoma, renal cell or head and neck cancer.

Study observations and caveats: Relative to CD4+ cells, CD8+ T cells on average had more expanded clones.

Concerning this clone itself: Antigen: not known.

Germline loops: CDR1 MNHNS, CDR2 SASEGT. The CDR3 runs to 9 residues. V was cut by 8 bases and J by 9 bases, with 8 bases left in between. Here immunoSEQ multiplex PCR was the method, and the copy in TCRdb shows in-frame clones only, minus some. In the table there are some 63,000 clones, almost 95% of which are singletons. Samples of blood were obtained at baseline, on cycle 4 day 1, and on cycle 7 day 1. The sequencing used CD4+ or CD8+ T cells sorted from blood, collected in a trial of the OX40 agonist ivuxolimab. V usage is TRBV6-1 and J usage is TRBJ2-7; D possibly uses TRBD1 or TRBD2 (5 bases each). The sequence was collected from an adult with an advanced solid tumor such as melanoma, head and neck, liver or kidney cancer. The CDR3 region is CASGGLQYF. The CDR3 coding sequence is TGTGCCAGCGGGGGATTGCAGTACTTC.